This TCR beta chain was captured in a study of shared clonotypes between healthy human individuals (dated by TCRdb to 2020 to 2021). As for the study more broadly: The cohort comprised a couple of women and a few men aged 18 to 49 years. For each donor, CD4 naive and CD4 memory were each run on three plates, CD8 naive on two plates, and CD8 memory on one plate. To estimate repertoire size and how much clonotype sharing occurs between individuals, the study deeply sequenced the blood TCR repertoires of roughly 5 healthy adults. To increase sequencing depth and limit assay-specific biases, different laboratories used diverse techniques to prepare libraries and sequence TCR repertoires. Per donor, leukapheresis produced somewhere between about 0.94 and 10 billion PBMCs. Broad study findings and their caveats: Because the study included only a small number of donors, the genetic and exposure-history diversity represented was limited. Roughly 5.2% of naive CD4, roughly 3.5% of naive CD8, approximately 2.2% of memory CD4, and 0.35% to 0.4% of memory CD8 clonotypes were shared across several donors. Estimated clonotype richness was generally larger for naive than for memory subsets. Compared with non-shared clonotypes, the clonotypes found in all four sorted-subset donors had higher generation probabilities. Pairwise subsampling indicated that sequencing depth was expected to affect the degree of clonotype sharing among donors. Even with the large sequencing depth, rarefaction of the sorted-subset datasets indicated that sequencing was incomplete. Sampling was restricted to blood, and TCR repertoires in tissues likely differ from the TCR repertoires found in blood.

Donors were healthy HIV-negative adults with no recently reported acute infections or vaccinations. Every donor was a Caucasian adult residing in Nashville, Tennessee, USA. Magnetic negative selection was used to enrich CD4+ T cells, after which naive cells were positively selected on CD45RA and the negative fraction became the memory subset. After blood collection by leukapheresis, PBMCs were isolated using Ficoll-Histopaque density gradient centrifugation and then cryopreserved in the vapor phase of liquid nitrogen. Purity and quantity of every magnetically sorted T cell population were checked by analytical flow cytometry. Genomic DNA was isolated from every sorted fraction and measured by UV absorbance on a Nanodrop 2000c. Using the deep immunoSEQ assay, multiplex PCR amplified TCR CDR3 regions from genomic DNA. For each cell subset, the extracted genomic DNA was distributed evenly across all wells of several immunoSEQ 96-well plates, and each plate served as one replicate. For sorted subsets, 150 to 200 ng genomic DNA, equal to about 30,000 T cell genomes, was loaded into each replicate PCR. The purified libraries were quantified using a Qubit 3.0 fluorometer, sized with a Bioanalyzer 2100, and then quantified again using the KAPA Library Quantification kit. Every immunoSEQ 96-well plate was sequenced on a separate single-read 150-cycle Illumina NextSeq 550 flow cell. The authors' pipeline ran thus. Because the immunoSEQ output included only junctional sequences and no quality scores, the filtering could not be the same as the filtering used for full-length reads. To assign V/J genes and CDR3, sequences were annotated against IMGT germline references using PyIR, a Python wrapper for IgBLAST v1.9. Reads were filtered out if the reads had weak V/J assignments (E-value above 1e-6), no CDR3, stop codons, out-of-frame junctions, or ambiguous translated residues. A V3J clonotype was defined by an identical inferred V gene, J gene, and CDR3 amino acid sequence. Percentage overlap between repertoires was computed as shared unique clonotypes divided by the size of the smaller repertoire. Three approaches were used to assess repertoire richness: RTK rarefaction, the Chao1 estimator, and Recon v2.1 estimates of unobserved clonotypes. Generation probabilities were computed with OLGA for all TCRbeta clonotypes obtained by the gDNA method from four donors. Not all clones reach the TCRdb copy of this immuneACCESS table, which keeps in-frame sequences only. Checked studies attribute under half of the gap to unresolved V genes and leave the rest unexplained. V and J calls and clone size are those listed in that table; D and trimming were worked out from the DNA. The sample includes roughly 2.5 million clones, with more than 90% observed a single time. Of the sample, 0.14% falls within the top ten clones.

As regards this clone: There is no known antigen for this receptor. No much larger clone exists at a distance of one base, and base qualities are not known.

Taken from cysteine to phenylalanine, the CDR3 has 15 residues. Of all the DNA, just the CDR3 is kept, 45 bases in frame from base 1. CDR1 and CDR2, looked up from the germline V gene (reference sequence), are LNHDA and SQIVND. V drops 0 bases and J drops 5 bases, leaving 11 bases in between. Sequencing was performed on naive CD4+ T cells sorted from blood. The sample's cell subset or site, from its label and the paper: CD45RA+ positively selected. Rearrangement joined TRBV19 to TRBJ2-1; the best D guess is TRBD2, with 6 bases matching. The clonotype was recovered from a man younger than 35 in good health. The nucleotide sequence is given as TGTGCCAGTAGTATAGAGGGAGGCCAACACAATGAGCAGTTCTTC. Translated, it gives CASSIEGGQHNEQFF.